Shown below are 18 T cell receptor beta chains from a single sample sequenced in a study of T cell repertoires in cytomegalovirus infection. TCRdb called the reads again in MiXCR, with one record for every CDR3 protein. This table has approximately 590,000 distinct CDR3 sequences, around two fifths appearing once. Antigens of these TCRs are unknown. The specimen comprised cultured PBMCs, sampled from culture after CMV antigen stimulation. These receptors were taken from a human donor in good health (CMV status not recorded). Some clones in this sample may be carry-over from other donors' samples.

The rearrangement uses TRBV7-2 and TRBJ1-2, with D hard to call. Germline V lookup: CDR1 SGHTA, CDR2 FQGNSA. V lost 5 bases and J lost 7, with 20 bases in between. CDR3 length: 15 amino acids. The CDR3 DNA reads TGTGCCAGCAGCCTGAGTCGGGGTACGCCGGGTGGCTACACCTTC. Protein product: CASSLSRGTPGGYTF.

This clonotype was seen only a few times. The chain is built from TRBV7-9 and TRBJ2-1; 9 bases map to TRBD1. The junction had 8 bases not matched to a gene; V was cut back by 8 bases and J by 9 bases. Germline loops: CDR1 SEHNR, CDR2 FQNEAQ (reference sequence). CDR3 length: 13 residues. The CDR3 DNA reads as TGTGCCAGCGGGGGACAGGGAGTCGGTGAGCAGTTCTTC. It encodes CASGGQGVGEQFF.

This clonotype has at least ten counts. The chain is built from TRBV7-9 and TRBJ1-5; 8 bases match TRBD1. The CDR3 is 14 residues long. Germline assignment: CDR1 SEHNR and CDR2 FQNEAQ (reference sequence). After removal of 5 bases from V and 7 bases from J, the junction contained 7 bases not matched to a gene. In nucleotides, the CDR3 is TGTGCCAGCAGCCCCGGACAGGGTCTCCAGCCCCAGCATTTT. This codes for CASSPGQGLQPQHF.

Here the CDR3 DNA reads TGTGCCAGCAGCTTAGCCGGGGGGCTAGCGGGAAGCAATGAGCAGTTCTTC. This sequence encodes CASSLAGGLAGSNEQFF. The chain is built from TRBV7-9 and TRBJ2-1; 9 nucleotides match TRBD2. The CDR3 sequence is 17 residues long. V dropped 0 bases and J dropped 6; count of bases not matched to a gene: 9. The V gene's germline CDR1 is SEHNR and CDR2 FQNEAQ (reference sequence). The entire variable domain, with the rest obtained from reference TRBV7-9 and TRBJ2-1, is as follows: DTGVSQNPRHKITKRGQNVTFRCDPISEHNRLYWYRQTLGQGPEFLTYFQNEAQLEKSRLLSDRFSAERPKGSFSTLEIQRTEQGDSAMYLCASSLAGGLAGSNEQFFGPGTRLTVL.

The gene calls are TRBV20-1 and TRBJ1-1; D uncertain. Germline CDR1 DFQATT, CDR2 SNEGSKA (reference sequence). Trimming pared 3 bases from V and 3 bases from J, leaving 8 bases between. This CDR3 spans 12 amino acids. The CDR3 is CSASSGYTEAFF. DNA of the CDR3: TGCAGTGCTAGTTCTGGGTACACTGAAGCTTTCTTT.

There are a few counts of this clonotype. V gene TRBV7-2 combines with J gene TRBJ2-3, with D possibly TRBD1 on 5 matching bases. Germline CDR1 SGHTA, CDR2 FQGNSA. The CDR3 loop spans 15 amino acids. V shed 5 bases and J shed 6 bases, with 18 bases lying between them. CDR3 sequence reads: CASSNRGSGSDTQYF. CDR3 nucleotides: TGTGCCAGCAGCAATAGAGGCTCAGGGTCGGATACGCAGTATTTT.

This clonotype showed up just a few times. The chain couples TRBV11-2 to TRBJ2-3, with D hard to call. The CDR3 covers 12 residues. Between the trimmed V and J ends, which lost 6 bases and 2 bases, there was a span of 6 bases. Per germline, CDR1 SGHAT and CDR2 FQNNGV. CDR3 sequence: CASRLVTDTQYF. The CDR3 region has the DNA TGTGCCAGCAGGCTAGTCACAGATACGCAGTATTTT.

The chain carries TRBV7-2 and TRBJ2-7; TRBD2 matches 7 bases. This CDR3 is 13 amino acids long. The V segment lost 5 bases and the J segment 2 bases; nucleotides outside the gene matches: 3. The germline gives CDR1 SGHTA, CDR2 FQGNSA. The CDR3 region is CASSKRGPYEQYF. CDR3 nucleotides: TGTGCCAGCAGCAAGCGGGGACCCTACGAGCAGTACTTC.

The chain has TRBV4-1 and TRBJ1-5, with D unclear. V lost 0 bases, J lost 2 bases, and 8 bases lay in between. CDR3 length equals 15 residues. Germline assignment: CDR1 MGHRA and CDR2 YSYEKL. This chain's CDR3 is CASSQDGVGNQPQHF. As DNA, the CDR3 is TGCGCCAGCAGCCAAGATGGGGTGGGCAATCAGCCCCAGCATTTT.

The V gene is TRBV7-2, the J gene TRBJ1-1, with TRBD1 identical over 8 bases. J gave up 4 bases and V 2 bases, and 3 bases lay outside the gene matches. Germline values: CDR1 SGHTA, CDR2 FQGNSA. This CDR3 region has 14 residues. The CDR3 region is CASSLIGQGTEAFF. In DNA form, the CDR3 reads TGTGCCAGCAGCTTAATCGGACAGGGCACTGAAGCTTTCTTT.

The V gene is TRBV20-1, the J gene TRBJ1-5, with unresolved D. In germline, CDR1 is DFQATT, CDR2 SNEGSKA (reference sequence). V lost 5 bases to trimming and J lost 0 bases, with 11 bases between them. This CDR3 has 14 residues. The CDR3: CSARPQNSNQPQHF. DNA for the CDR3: TGCAGTGCTCGACCCCAGAATAGCAATCAGCCCCAGCATTTT.

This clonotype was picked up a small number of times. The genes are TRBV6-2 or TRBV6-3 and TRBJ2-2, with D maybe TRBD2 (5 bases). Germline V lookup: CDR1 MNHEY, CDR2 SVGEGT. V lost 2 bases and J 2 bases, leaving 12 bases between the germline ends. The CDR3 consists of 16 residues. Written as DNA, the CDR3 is TGTGCCAGCAGTTACCGACCGGGATTCAACACCGGGGAGCTGTTTTTT. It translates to CASSYRPGFNTGELFF.

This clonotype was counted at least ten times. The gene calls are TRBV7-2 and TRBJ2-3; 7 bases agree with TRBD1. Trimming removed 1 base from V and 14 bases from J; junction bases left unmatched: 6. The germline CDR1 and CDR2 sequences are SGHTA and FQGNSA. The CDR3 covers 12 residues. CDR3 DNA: TGTGCCAGCAGCTTAGAAGGGGGCGCCCCGTATTTT. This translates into CASSLEGGAPYF.

The CDR3 DNA reads TGTGCCAGCAGCCATATACTTGCAACTAATGAAAAACTGTTTTTT. Translating it yields CASSHILATNEKLFF. The J gene is TRBJ1-4, the V gene TRBV6-1; D call uncertain. CDR1 is MNHNS, CDR2 SASEGT, per germline. With 6 bases removed from V and 0 bases from J, the gap between germline ends came to 11 bases. The CDR3 has 15 residues.

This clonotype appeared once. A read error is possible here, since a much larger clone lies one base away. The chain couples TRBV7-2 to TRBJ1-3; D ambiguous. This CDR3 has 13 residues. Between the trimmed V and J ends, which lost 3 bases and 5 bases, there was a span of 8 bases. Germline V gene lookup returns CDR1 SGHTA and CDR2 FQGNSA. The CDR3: CASSFSGRNTIYF. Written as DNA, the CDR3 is TGTGCCAGCAGCTTCTCGGGCAGAAACACCATATATTTT.

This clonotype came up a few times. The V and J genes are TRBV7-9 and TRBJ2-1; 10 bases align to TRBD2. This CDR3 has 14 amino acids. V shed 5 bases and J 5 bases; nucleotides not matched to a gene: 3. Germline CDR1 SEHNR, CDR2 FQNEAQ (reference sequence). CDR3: CASSRSGGDNEQFF. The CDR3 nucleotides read TGTGCCAGCAGCCGGAGCGGGGGGGACAATGAGCAGTTCTTC.

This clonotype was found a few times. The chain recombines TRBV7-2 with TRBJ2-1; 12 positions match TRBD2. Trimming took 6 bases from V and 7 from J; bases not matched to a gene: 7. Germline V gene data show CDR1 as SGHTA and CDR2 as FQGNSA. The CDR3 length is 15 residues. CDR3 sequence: CASRYLAGGGNEQFF. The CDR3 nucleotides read TGTGCCAGCAGATACCTAGCGGGAGGGGGGAATGAGCAGTTCTTC.

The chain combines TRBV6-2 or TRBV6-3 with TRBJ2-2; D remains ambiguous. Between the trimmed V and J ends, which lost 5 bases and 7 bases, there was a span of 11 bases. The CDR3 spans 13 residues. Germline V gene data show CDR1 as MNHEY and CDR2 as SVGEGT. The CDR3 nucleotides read TGTGCCAGCAGTAACCTCCCGGACGGGGAGCTGTTTTTT. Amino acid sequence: CASSNLPDGELFF.